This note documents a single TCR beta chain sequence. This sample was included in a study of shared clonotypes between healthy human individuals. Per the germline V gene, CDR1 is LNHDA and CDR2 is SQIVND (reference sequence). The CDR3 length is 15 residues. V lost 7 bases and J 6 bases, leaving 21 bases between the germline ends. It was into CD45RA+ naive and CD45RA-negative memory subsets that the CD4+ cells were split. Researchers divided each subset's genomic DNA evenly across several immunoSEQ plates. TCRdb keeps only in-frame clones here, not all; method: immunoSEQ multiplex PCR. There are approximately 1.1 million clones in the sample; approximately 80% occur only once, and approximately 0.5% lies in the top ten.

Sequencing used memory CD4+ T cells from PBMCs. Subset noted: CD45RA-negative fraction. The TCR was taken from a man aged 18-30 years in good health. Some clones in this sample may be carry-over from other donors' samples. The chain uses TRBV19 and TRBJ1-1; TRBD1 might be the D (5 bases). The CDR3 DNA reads TGTGCCAGTACCTTAAACCAGGGATCGGTGTCTGAAGCTTTCTTT. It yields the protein CASTLNQGSVSEAFF.